The 14 T cell receptor beta chains reported below all come from one sample, sequenced in a study of TIL therapy for anti-PD-1-resistant metastatic lung cancer. Time point: pre-treatment sample, taken before nivolumab and TIL therapy. The immunoSEQ assay was v3. Assay used: immunoSEQ multiplex PCR; TCRdb lists only in-frame clones, some missing. The table has tens of thousands of clones, 78% seen once; the top ten hold roughly 7%. The sequencing here drew on blood, taken at baseline. The source is a person between 30 and 79 years old with non-small cell lung cancer.

The chain employs TRBV5-1 and TRBJ1-1, with D tentatively TRBD1 (5 bases). The V and J ends lost 3 bases and 8 bases respectively, with 20 bases between them. The CDR3 is 15 amino acids. The V gene's germline CDR1 is SGHRS and CDR2 YFSETQ. The CDR3 sequence: CASSWQSREEREAFF. CDR3 nucleotide sequence: TGCGCCAGCAGCTGGCAAAGCAGGGAGGAAAGGGAAGCTTTCTTT.

V is TRBV5-1 and J is TRBJ2-3, with D tentatively TRBD1 or TRBD2 (5 bases each). There are 13 residues in the CDR3. With 3 bases removed from V and 3 bases from J, the gap between germline ends came to 8 bases. The germline V gene has CDR1 SGHRS and CDR2 YFSETQ. DNA of the CDR3: TGCGCCAGCAGCTGGGGGTCTACAGATACGCAGTATTTT. This encodes CASSWGSTDTQYF.

The chain carries TRBV4-3 and TRBJ2-7; the D is unclear. This CDR3 is 16 amino acids long. Trimming took off 3 bases at V and 0 bases at J, with 15 bases between the two ends. Germline CDR1 reads LGHNA; CDR2 reads YSLEER. The CDR3 loop reads CASSQRNDGRSYEQYF. CDR3 nucleotide sequence: TGCGCCAGCAGCCAGCGGAACGACGGGCGCTCCTACGAGCAGTACTTC.

This clone was counted a few times. This chain links TRBV27 with TRBJ2-5; D is unresolved. Germline values: CDR1 MNHEY, CDR2 SMNVEV (reference sequence). The length of the CDR3 is 15 residues. V was pared by 0 bases and J by 4 bases, with 12 bases between. The DNA for the CDR3 is TGTGCCAGCAGTTTATCGGCTAGTTCTGCAGAGACCCAGTACTTC. As protein: CASSLSASSAETQYF.

This chain uses TRBV19 with TRBJ2-2; 8 bases match TRBD1. This CDR3 region has 16 residues. Per germline, CDR1 LNHDA and CDR2 SQIVND (reference sequence). Unmatched junction bases numbered 5, after V lost 5 bases and J lost 0 bases. CDR3 in amino acids: CASSEWGQANTGELFF. The DNA for the CDR3 is TGTGCCAGTAGTGAGTGGGGACAGGCGAACACCGGGGAGCTGTTTTTT. Combining the CDR3 with reference TRBV19 and TRBJ2-2 gives the whole variable domain DGGITQSPKYLFRKEGQNVTLSCEQNLNHDAMYWYRQDPGQGLRLIYYSQIVNDFQKGDIAEGYSVSREKKESFPLTVTSAQKNPTAFYLCASSEWGQANTGELFFGEGSRLTVL.

V and J are TRBV7-3 and TRBJ2-1; tentatively, D is TRBD1 (5 bases). The V end was cut by 2 bases, the J end by 4 bases, with 12 bases between. CDR1 SGHTA and CDR2 FQGTGA come from the germline V gene. The CDR3 is 15 residues long. CDR3 in amino acids: CASSLSQGRYNEQFF. The CDR3 nucleotides read TGTGCCAGCAGCTTATCCCAGGGTCGATACAATGAGCAGTTCTTC.

The chain couples TRBV25-1 to TRBJ1-5; possibly TRBD1 for D (5 bases). This CDR3 comprises 12 residues. Trimming took off 3 bases at V and 7 bases at J, with 7 bases between the two ends. Per germline, CDR1 MGHDK and CDR2 SYGVNS. The CDR3 DNA is TGTGCCAGCAGTGAGGGGGTACAGCCCCAGCATTTT. This sequence encodes CASSEGVQPQHF.

The gene calls are TRBV6-5 and TRBJ2-5; tentative D call: TRBD2 (7 bases). The ends were cut back, 5 bases at V and 3 bases at J, with 16 bases in the middle. CDR1 and CDR2 (germline): MNHEY, SVGAGI. This CDR3 comprises 15 residues. Here the CDR3 reads CASSAPLGGEETQYF. For the CDR3, the DNA is TGTGCCAGCAGTGCCCCTTTAGGGGGGGAAGAGACCCAGTACTTC.

The chain has TRBV4-2 and TRBJ1-2, with a weak D call TRBD1 (6 bases). The V and J ends lost 4 bases and 1 base respectively, with 19 bases between them. The CDR3 contains 17 residues. The germline gives CDR1 LGHNA, CDR2 YNFKEQ. The DNA for the CDR3 is TGTGCCAGCAGCCCCGCAGAGACAGGAACGCTTAACTATGGCTACACCTTC. This gives the protein CASSPAETGTLNYGYTF.

The rearrangement uses TRBV5-1 and TRBJ2-5; D possibly uses TRBD1 or TRBD2 (5 bases each). The CDR3 has 15 residues. V lost 3 bases and J lost 0, with 12 bases in between. Germline V gene sequence: CDR1 SGHRS, CDR2 YFSETQ. DNA of the CDR3: TGCGCCAGCAGCTCGCCGGGACGGAACCAAGAGACCCAGTACTTC. It is translated as CASSSPGRNQETQYF.

The CDR3 protein is CATGTGYGYTF. DNA of the CDR3: TGTGCCACTGGGACAGGGTATGGCTACACCTTC. V is TRBV6-6 and J is TRBJ1-2; 9 bases line up with TRBD1. This CDR3 has 11 residues. J lost 5 bases, V lost 10 bases, and 2 bases had no gene match. Germline values: CDR1 MNHNY, CDR2 SVGAGI (reference sequence).

This CDR3 reads CASTTGQRNTEAFF. The CDR3 bases are TGTGCCAGCACCACGGGGCAGAGGAACACTGAAGCTTTCTTT. The chain has TRBV7-3 and TRBJ1-1; D might be TRBD1 (5 bases). This CDR3 is built from 14 residues. Trimming removed 7 bases at V and 1 base at J, with 13 bases between. The germline V gene encodes CDR1 SGHTA and CDR2 FQGTGA.

This clone was found a few times. V gene TRBV5-5 combines with J gene TRBJ2-7; D is possibly TRBD1 (5 bases). This CDR3 comprises 13 residues. With 2 bases removed from V and 6 bases from J, the gap between germline ends came to 12 bases. Germline-derived CDR1 and CDR2 are SGHKS and YYEKEE (reference sequence). In DNA form, the CDR3 reads TGTGCCAGCAGCTTCCCTAGGGGTATCGAGCAGTACTTC. Translated, it gives CASSFPRGIEQYF.

This chain uses TRBV13 with TRBJ2-5, with 15 bases fitting TRBD2. CDR1 and CDR2 from the germline V gene are PRHDT and FYEKMQ (reference sequence). V lost 2 bases and J lost 5; bases outside the gene matches: 18. CDR3 length equals 21 residues. CDR3 DNA: TGTGCCAGCAGCTTATATCTCCGGACTAGCGGGAGGGCCGGCCGGGGGGAGACCCAGTACTTC. It yields the protein CASSLYLRTSGRAGRGETQYF.